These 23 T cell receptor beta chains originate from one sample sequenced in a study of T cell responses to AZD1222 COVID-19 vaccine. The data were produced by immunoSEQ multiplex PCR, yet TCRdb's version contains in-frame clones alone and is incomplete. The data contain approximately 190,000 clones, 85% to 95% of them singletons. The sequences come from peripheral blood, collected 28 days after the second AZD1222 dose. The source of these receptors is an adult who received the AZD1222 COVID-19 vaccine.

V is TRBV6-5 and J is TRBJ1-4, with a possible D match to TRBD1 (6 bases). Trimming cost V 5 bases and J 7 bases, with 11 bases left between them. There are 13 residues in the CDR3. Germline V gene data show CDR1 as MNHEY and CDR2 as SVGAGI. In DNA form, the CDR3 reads TGTGCCAGCAGTCCGGACAGCCTTGAAAAACTGTTTTTT. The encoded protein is CASSPDSLEKLFF.

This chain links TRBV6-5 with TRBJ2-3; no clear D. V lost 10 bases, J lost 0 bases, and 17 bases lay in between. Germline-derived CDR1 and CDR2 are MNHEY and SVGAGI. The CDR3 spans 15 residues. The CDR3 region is CATSGLTASTDTQYF. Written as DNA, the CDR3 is TGTGCCACCTCGGGCCTTACCGCTAGCACAGATACGCAGTATTTT.

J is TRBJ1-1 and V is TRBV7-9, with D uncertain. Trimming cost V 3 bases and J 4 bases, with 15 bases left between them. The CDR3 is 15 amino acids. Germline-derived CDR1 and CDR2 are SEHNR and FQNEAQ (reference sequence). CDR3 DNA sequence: TGTGCCAGCAGCTTCTATCCCGCCGGGAGCACTGAAGCTTTCTTT. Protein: CASSFYPAGSTEAFF.

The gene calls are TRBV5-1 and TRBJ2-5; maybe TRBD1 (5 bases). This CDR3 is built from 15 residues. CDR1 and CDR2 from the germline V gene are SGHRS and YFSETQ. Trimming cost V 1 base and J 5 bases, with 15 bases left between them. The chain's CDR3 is CASSLTGPKGETQYF. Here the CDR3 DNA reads TGCGCCAGCAGCTTGACAGGCCCTAAAGGGGAGACCCAGTACTTC.

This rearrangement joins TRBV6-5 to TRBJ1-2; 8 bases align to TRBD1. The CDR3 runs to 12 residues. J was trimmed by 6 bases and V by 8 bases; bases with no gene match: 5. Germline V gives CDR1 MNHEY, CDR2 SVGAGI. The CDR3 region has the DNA TGTGCCAGCTCCGGACAGGGTGATGGCTACACCTTC. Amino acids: CASSGQGDGYTF.

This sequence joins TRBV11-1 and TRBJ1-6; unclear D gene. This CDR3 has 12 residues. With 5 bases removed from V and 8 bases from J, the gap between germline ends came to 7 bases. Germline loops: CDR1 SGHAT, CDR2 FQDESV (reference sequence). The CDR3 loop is CASSPYDSPLHF. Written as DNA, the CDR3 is TGTGCCAGCAGCCCGTATGATTCACCCCTCCACTTT.

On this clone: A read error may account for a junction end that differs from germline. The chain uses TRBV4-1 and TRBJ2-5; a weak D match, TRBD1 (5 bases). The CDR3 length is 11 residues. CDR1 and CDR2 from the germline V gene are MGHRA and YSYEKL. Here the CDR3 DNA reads TGCGCCAGCAGCACAGGACGTCACATGAACTTC. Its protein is CASSTGRHMNF.

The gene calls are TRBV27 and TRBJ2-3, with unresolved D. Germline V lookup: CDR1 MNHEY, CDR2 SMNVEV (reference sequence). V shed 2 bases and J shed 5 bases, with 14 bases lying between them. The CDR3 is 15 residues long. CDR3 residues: CASSLRRAPGDTQYF. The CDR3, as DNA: TGTGCCAGCAGTTTACGTAGAGCCCCAGGAGATACGCAGTATTTT.

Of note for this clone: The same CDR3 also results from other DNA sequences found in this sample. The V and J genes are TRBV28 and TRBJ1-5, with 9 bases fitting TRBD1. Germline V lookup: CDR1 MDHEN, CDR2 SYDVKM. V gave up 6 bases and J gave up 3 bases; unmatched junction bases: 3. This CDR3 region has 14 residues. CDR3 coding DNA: TGTGCCAGCAGGGGACAGGGTCCCAATCAGCCCCAGCATTTT. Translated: CASRGQGPNQPQHF. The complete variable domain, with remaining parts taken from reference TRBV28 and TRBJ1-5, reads DVKVTQSSRYLVKRTGEKVFLECVQDMDHENMFWYRQDPGLGLRLIYFSYDVKMKEKGDIPEGYSVSREKKERFSLILESASTNQTSMYLCASRGQGPNQPQHFGDGTRLSIL.

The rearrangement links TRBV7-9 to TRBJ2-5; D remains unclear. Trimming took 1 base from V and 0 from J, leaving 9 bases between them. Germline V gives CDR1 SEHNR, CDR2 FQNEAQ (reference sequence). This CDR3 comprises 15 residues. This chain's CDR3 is CASSLEQPYQETQYF. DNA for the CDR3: TGTGCCAGCAGCTTAGAACAGCCTTACCAAGAGACCCAGTACTTC.

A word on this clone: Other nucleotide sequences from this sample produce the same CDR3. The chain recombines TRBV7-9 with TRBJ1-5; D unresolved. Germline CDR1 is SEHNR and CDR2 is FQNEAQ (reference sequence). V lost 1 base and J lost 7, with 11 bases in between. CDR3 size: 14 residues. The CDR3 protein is CASSLVGVEQPQHF. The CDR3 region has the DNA TGTGCCAGCAGCTTAGTTGGGGTAGAGCAGCCCCAGCATTTT.

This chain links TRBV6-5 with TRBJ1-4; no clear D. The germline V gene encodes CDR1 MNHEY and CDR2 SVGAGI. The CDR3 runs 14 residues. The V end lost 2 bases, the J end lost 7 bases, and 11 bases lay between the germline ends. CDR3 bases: TGTGCCAGCAGTTACCTGGTGGGAGGTGAAAAACTGTTTTTT. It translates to CASSYLVGGEKLFF.

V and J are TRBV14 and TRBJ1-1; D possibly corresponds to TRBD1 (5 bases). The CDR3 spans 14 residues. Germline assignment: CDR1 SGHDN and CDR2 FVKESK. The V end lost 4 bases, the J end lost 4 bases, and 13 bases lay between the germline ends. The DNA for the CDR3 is TGTGCCAGCAGCCGTTCGGTCAGGGCCACTGAAGCTTTCTTT. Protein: CASSRSVRATEAFF.

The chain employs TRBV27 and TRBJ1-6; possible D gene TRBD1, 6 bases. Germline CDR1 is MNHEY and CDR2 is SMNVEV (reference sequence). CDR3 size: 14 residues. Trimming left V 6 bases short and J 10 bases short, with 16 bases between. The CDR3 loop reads CASSSGDRSSPLHF. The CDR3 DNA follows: TGTGCCAGCAGCTCAGGGGATCGGAGCTCACCCCTCCACTTT.

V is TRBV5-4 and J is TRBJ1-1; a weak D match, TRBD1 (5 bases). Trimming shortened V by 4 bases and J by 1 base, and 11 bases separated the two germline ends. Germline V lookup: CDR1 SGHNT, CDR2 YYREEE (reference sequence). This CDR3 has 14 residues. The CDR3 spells CASSPRGSNTEAFF. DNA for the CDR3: TGTGCCAGCAGCCCAAGGGGATCGAACACTGAAGCTTTCTTT.

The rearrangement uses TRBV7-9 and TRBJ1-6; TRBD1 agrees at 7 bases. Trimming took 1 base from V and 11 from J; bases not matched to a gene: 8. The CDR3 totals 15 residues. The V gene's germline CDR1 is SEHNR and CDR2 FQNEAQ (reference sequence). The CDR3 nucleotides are TGTGCCAGCAGCTTAGGGGCAGGGGGACATGCACCCCTCCACTTT. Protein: CASSLGAGGHAPLHF. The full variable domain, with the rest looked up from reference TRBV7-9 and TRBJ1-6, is DTGVSQNPRHKITKRGQNVTFRCDPISEHNRLYWYRQTLGQGPEFLTYFQNEAQLEKSRLLSDRFSAERPKGSFSTLEIQRTEQGDSAMYLCASSLGAGGHAPLHFGNGTRLTVT.

The CDR3 DNA sequence: TGCGCCAGCAGCCTGGGCGGGGGACGCGAAAAACTGTTTTTT. Protein sequence: CASSLGGGREKLFF. V and J are TRBV5-1 and TRBJ1-4; perhaps TRBD1 as D (5 bases). Germline V gives CDR1 SGHRS, CDR2 YFSETQ. The CDR3 has 14 residues. The V and J ends lost 4 bases and 8 bases respectively, with 15 bases between them.

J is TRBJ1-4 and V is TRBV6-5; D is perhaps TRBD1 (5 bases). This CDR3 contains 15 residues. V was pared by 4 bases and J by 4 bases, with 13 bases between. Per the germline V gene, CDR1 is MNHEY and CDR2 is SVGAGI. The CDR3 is CASSFTTASNEKLFF. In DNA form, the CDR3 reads TGTGCCAGCAGTTTCACGACAGCTAGTAATGAAAAACTGTTTTTT.

CDR3 in DNA: TGTGCCATCAGTGACGGGACAGCAAGACCCTACGAGCAGTACTTC. Its translation is CAISDGTARPYEQYF. The genes are TRBV10-3 and TRBJ2-7; 7 bases agree with TRBD1. V lost 3 bases, J lost 2 bases, and 7 bases stayed unmatched. CDR1 is ENHRY and CDR2 is SYGVKD in the germline V gene. The CDR3 has 15 amino acids.

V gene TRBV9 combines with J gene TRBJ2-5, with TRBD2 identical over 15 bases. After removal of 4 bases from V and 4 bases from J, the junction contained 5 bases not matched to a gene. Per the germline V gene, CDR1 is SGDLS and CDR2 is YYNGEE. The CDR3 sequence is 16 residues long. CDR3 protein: CASSLRTSGGAETQYF. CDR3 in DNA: TGTGCCAGCAGCTTGCGGACTAGCGGGGGGGCAGAGACCCAGTACTTC.

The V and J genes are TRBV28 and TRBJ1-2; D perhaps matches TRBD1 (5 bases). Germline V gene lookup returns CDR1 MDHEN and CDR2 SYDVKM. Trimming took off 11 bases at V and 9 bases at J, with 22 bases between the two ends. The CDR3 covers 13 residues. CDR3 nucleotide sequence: TGTGCCGCCCGGACACTGAGGAACCTACGCTACACCTTC. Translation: CAARTLRNLRYTF.

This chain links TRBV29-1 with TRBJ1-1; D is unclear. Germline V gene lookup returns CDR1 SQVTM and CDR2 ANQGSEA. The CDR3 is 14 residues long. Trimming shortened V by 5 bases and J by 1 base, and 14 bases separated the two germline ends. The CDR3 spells CSVSLSDPNTEAFF. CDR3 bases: TGCAGCGTTTCCCTCTCAGATCCGAACACTGAAGCTTTCTTT.

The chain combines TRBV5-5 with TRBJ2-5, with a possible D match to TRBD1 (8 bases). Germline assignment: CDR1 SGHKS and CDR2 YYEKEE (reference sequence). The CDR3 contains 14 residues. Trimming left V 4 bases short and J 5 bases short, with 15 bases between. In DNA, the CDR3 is TGTGCCAGCAGCCCACAGGGGGGGGTGGAGACCCAGTACTTC. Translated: CASSPQGGVETQYF.